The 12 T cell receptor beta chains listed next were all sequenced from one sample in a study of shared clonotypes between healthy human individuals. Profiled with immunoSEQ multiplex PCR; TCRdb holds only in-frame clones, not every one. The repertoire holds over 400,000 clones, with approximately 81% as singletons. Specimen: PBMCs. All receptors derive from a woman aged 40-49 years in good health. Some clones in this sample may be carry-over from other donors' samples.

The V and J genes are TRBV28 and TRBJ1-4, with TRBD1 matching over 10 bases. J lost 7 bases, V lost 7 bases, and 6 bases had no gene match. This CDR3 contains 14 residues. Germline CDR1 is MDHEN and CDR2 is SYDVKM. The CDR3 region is CASTPTGGSEKLFF. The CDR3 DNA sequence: TGTGCCAGCACCCCGACAGGGGGCAGTGAAAAACTGTTTTTT. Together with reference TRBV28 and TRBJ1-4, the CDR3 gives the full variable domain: DVKVTQSSRYLVKRTGEKVFLECVQDMDHENMFWYRQDPGLGLRLIYFSYDVKMKEKGDIPEGYSVSREKKERFSLILESASTNQTSMYLCASTPTGGSEKLFFGSGTQLSVL.

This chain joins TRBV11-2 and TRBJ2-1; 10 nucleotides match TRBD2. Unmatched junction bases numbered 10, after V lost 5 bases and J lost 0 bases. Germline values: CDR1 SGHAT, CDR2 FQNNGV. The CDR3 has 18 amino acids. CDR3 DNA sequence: TGTGCCAGCAGCCATCTCCTAGCGGGAGTAAGCTCCTACAATGAGCAGTTCTTC. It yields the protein CASSHLLAGVSSYNEQFF.

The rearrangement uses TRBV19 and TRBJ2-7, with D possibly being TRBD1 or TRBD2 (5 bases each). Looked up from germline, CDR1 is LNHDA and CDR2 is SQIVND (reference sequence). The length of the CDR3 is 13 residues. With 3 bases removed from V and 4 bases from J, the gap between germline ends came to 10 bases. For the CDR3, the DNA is TGTGCCAGTAGTATGAGGGGTCGATACGAGCAGTACTTC. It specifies CASSMRGRYEQYF.

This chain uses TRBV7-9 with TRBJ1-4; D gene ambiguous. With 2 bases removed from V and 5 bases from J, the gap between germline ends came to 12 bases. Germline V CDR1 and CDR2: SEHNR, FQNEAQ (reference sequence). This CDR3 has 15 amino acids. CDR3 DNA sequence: TGTGCCAGCAGCTTAACAGTGAAGCCAAATGAAAAACTGTTTTTT. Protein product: CASSLTVKPNEKLFF.

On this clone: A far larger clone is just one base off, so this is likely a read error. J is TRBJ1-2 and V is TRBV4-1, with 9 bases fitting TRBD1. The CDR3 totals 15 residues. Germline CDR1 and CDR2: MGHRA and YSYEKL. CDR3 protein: CASSLRTGDNYCYTF. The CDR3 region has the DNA TGCGCCAGCAGCCTCCGGACAGGGGATAACTATTGCTACACCTTC.

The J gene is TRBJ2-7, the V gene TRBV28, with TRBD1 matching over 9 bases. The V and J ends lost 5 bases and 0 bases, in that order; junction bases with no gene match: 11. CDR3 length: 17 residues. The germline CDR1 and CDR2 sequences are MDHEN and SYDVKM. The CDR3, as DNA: TGTGCCAGCAGTCGATACCTAGGACAGGGGTCCTCCTACGAGCAGTACTTC. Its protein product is CASSRYLGQGSSYEQYF.

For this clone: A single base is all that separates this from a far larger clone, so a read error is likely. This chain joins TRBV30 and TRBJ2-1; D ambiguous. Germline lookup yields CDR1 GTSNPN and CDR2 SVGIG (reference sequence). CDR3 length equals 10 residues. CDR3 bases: TGTGCCTGGAGTAGTAATGGGCAGTTCTTC. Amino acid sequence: CAWSSNGQFF.

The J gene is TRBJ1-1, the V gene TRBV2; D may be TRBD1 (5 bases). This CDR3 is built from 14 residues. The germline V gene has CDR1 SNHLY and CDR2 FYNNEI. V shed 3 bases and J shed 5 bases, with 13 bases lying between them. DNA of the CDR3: TGTGCCAGCAGTGACGGGGGACGTCGGACTGAAGCTTTCTTT. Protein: CASSDGGRRTEAFF.

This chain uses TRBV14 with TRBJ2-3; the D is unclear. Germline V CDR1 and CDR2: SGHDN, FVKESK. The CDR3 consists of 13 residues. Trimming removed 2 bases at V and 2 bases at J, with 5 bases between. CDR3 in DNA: TGTGCCAGCAGCCAACCCAACACAGATACGCAGTATTTT. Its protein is CASSQPNTDTQYF.

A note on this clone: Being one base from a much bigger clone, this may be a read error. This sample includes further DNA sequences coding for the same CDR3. The CDR3 coding sequence is TGTGCCAGCAGTCTAGTCCGGGAGTACAATGAGCAGTTCTTC. This gives the protein CASSLVREYNEQFF. The rearrangement uses TRBV27 and TRBJ2-1, with D tentatively TRBD2 (6 bases). CDR3 length equals 14 residues. Germline CDR1 and CDR2: MNHEY and SMNVEV (reference sequence). V lost 5 bases and J 4 bases, leaving 12 bases between the germline ends.

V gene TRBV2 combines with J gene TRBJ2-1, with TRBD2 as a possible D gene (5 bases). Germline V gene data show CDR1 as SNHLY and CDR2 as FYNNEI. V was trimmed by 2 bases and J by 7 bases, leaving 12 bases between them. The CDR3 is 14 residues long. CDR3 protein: CASSELASLNEQFF. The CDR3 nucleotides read TGTGCCAGCAGTGAACTCGCTAGCTTAAATGAGCAGTTCTTC.

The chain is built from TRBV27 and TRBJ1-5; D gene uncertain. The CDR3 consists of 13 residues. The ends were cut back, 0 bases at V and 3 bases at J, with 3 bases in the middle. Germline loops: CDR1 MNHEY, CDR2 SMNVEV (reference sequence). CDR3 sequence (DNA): TGTGCCAGCAGTTTATCCGACAATCAGCCCCAGCATTTT. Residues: CASSLSDNQPQHF.